This T cell receptor (beta chain) originates from a study of blood T cell repertoires in COVID-19. Libraries were prepared by immunoSEQ multiplex PCR; TCRdb keeps only in-frame clonotypes and omits some of them. The table includes approximately 380,000 clones, roughly 85% detected once. This clone has just one count. Germline V lookup: CDR1 SNHLY, CDR2 FYNNEI. The CDR3 consists of 14 residues. V lost 7 bases and J 8 bases, leaving 20 bases between the germline ends. Material: peripheral blood. The receptor was isolated from a woman aged 18 to 35 with acute or convalescent COVID-19. This chain joins TRBV2 and TRBJ1-2, with D perhaps matching TRBD1 (6 bases). CDR3 coding DNA: TGTGCCAGCACCCCGAGGGCGGGGGCGATAGGCTACACCTTC. It specifies CASTPRAGAIGYTF.